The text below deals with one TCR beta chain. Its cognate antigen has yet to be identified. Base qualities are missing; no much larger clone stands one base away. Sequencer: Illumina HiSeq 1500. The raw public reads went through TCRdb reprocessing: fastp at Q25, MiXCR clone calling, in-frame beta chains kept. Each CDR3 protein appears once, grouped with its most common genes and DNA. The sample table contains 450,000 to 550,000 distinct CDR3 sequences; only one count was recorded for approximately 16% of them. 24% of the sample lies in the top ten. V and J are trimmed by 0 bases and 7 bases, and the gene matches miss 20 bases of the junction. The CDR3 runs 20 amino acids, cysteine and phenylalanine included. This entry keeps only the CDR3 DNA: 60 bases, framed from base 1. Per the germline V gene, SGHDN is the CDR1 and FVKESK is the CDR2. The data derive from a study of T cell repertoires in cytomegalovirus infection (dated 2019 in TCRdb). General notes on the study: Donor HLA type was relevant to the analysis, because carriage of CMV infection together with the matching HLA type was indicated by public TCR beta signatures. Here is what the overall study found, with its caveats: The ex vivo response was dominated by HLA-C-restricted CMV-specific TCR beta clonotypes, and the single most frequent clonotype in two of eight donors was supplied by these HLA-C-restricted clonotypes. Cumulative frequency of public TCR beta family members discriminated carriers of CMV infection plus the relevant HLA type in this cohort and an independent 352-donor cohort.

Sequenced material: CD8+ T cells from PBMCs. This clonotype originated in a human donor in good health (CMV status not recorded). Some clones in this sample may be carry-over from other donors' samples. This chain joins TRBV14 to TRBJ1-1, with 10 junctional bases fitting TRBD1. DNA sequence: TGTGCCAGCAGCCAAGATACAGCGAGCGGGGACAGGGGAATGCTTGGTGAAGCTTTCTTT. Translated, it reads CASSQDTASGDRGMLGEAFF.